This TCR beta chain was identified during a study of blood T cell repertoires in COVID-19. TCRdb's copy holds only in-frame clones and misses some; the assay was immunoSEQ multiplex PCR. Of 110,000 to 150,000 clones detected, around 86% appear once; the ten largest clones hold about 4.1%. This clonotype originated in a man between 50 and 59 years old who had recovered from COVID-19. Material for sequencing was PBMCs or T cells enriched from blood (not recorded which).

This CDR3 is CASSLDVRNTEAFF. CDR3 sequence (DNA): TGTGCCAGCAGCTTAGATGTGAGGAACACTGAAGCTTTCTTT. The rearrangement links TRBV7-2 to TRBJ1-1; D is undetermined. Germline CDR1 SGHTA, CDR2 FQGNSA. The CDR3 has 14 residues. V was trimmed by 1 base and J by 1 base, leaving 7 bases between them. The variable domain in full, with the rest retrieved from reference TRBV7-2 and TRBJ1-1, is GAGVSQSPSNKVTEKGKDVELRCDPISGHTALYWYRQSLGQGLEFLIYFQGNSAPDKSGLPSDRFSAERTGGSVSTLTIQRTQQEDSAVYLCASSLDVRNTEAFFGQGTRLTVV.